Listed here is a single T cell receptor (beta chain). The germline V gene encodes CDR1 SGHVS and CDR2 FQNEAQ. The CDR3 loop spans 15 amino acids. Trimming cost V 1 base and J 6 bases, with 13 bases left between them. Participants were aged about 18 to 100 years from some 24 US areas. Categorization into cohorts depended on clinical history that participants reported. Recovered Cohort 3 donors showed two negative PCRs, clearance, or symptom resolution. This table comes from immunoSEQ multiplex PCR, and its TCRdb copy is limited to in-frame clones, with some not included. The sample has over 150,000 clones, 70% to 85% seen once. These data are taken from a study of blood T cell repertoires in COVID-19.

The V and J genes are TRBV7-8 and TRBJ2-1; D is unresolved. This receptor was taken from a woman younger than 45 who had recovered from COVID-19. What was sequenced was PBMCs or T cells enriched from blood (not recorded which). CDR3 DNA sequence: TGTGCCAGCAGCTTAGGTGATTCACGCGCCAATGAGCAGTTCTTC. Translated: CASSLGDSRANEQFF.